This record concerns one TCR beta chain sequence. These data originate in a study of blood T cell repertoires in COVID-19. Background on the study: In each case, the material was cDNA or gDNA derived from T cells, B-cell-depleted T cells, or PBMCs.

Looked up from germline, CDR1 is SGHDN and CDR2 is FVKESK. The length of the CDR3 is 14 residues. Trimming took 4 bases from V and 4 from J, leaving 13 bases between them. Sequencing was performed with immunoSEQ multiplex PCR; in TCRdb, only in-frame clones are kept and a portion is missing. The sample has about 100,000 clones; about 86% are singletons. The chain couples TRBV14 to TRBJ1-1; D ambiguous. The sequencing input was peripheral blood. This TCR was recovered from a woman aged 60-70 years in a cohort sampled during active or convalescent COVID-19. CDR3 protein: CASSRLDRGTEAFF. The CDR3 DNA sequence: TGTGCCAGCAGCCGGCTCGATCGGGGCACTGAAGCTTTCTTT.